The 3 T cell receptor beta chains presented below share a single source sample, sequenced in a study of shared clonotypes between healthy human individuals. TCRdb keeps only in-frame clones here, not all; method: immunoSEQ multiplex PCR. This sample has roughly 490,000 clones, with 70% to 80% found just once. Sequencing was done on a sample of PBMCs. The receptors derive from a woman aged 40 to 49 in good health. Some clones in this sample may be carry-over from other donors' samples.

The rearrangement uses TRBV4-3 and TRBJ1-4; no reliable D call. The CDR3 sequence is 16 residues long. V lost 1 base and J 7 bases, leaving 16 bases between the germline ends. CDR1 is LGHNA and CDR2 is YSLEER in the germline V gene. CDR3 coding DNA: TGCGCCAGCAGCCAAGGGATGGGGTCGGTGGGTGAAAAACTGTTTTTT. This codes for CASSQGMGSVGEKLFF.

Concerning this clone: Other DNA sequences in the same sample also yield this CDR3. The rearrangement links TRBV19 to TRBJ2-3, with TRBD1 identical over 9 bases. This CDR3 has 14 residues. Unmatched junction bases numbered 3, after V lost 5 bases and J lost 3 bases. In germline, CDR1 is LNHDA, CDR2 SQIVND (reference sequence). The CDR3 spells CASSPGTGTDTQYF. The CDR3, as DNA: TGTGCCAGTAGTCCAGGGACAGGGACAGATACGCAGTATTTT.

V gene TRBV4-3 combines with J gene TRBJ1-5, with unresolved D. The CDR3 is 15 residues long. Germline CDR1 is LGHNA and CDR2 is YSLEER. Trimming cost V 0 bases and J 8 bases, with 14 bases left between them. DNA of the CDR3: TGCGCCAGCAGCCAAGAGAGAAGGTATTTGGAGCCCCAGCATTTT. Amino acids: CASSQERRYLEPQHF.